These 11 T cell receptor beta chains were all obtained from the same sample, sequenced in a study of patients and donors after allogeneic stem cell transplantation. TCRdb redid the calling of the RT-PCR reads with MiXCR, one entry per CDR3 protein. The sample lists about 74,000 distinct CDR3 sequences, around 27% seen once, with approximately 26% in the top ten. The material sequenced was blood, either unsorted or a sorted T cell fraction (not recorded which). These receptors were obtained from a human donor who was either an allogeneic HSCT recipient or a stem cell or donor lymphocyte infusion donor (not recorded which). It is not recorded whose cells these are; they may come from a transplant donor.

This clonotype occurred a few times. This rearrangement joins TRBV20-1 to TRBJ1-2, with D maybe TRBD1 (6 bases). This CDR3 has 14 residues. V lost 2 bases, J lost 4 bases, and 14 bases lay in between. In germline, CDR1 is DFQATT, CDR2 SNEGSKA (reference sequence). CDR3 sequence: CSARPFVTGYGYTF. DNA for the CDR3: TGCAGTGCTAGACCCTTCGTGACAGGCTATGGCTACACCTTC.

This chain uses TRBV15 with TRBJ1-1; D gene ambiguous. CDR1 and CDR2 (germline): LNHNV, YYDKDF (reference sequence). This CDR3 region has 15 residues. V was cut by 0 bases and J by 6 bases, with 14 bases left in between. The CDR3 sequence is CATSRDRNSLAEAFF. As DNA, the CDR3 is TGTGCCACCAGCAGAGATCGGAACAGTCTCGCTGAAGCTTTCTTT.

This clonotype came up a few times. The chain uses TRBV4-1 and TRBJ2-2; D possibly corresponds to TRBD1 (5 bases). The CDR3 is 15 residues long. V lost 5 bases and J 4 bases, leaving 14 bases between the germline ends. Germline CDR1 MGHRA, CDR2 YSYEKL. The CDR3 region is CASSSRDRATGELFF. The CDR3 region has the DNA TGCGCCAGCAGCTCGAGAGACAGAGCCACCGGGGAGCTGTTTTTT.

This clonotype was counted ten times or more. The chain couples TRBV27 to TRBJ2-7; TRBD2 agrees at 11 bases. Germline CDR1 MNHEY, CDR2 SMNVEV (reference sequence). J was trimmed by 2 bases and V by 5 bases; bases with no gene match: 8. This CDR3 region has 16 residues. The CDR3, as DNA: TGTGCCAGCAGTCCCCCCGGGACTAGCGGACCCTACGAGCAGTACTTC. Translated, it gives CASSPPGTSGPYEQYF.

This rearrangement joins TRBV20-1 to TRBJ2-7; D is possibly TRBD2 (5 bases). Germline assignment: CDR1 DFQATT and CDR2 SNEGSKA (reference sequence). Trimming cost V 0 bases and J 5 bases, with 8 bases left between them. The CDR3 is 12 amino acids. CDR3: CSARDASHEQYF. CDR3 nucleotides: TGCAGTGCTAGAGACGCTAGCCACGAGCAGTACTTC.

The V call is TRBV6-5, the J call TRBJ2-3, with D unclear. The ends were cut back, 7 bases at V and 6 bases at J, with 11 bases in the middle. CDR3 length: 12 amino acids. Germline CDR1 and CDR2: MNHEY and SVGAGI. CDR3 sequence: CASTSVGDTQYF. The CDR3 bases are TGTGCCAGCACCTCTGTCGGGGATACGCAGTATTTT.

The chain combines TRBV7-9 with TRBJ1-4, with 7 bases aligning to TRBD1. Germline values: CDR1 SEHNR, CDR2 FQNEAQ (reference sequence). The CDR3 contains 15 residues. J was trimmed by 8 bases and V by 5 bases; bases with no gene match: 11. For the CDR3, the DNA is TGTGCCAGCAGCCCCCCGACAGGGAGGGACGAAAAACTGTTTTTT. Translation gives CASSPPTGRDEKLFF. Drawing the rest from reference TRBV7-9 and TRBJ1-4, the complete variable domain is DTGVSQNPRHKITKRGQNVTFRCDPISEHNRLYWYRQTLGQGPEFLTYFQNEAQLEKSRLLSDRFSAERPKGSFSTLEIQRTEQGDSAMYLCASSPPTGRDEKLFFGSGTQLSVL.

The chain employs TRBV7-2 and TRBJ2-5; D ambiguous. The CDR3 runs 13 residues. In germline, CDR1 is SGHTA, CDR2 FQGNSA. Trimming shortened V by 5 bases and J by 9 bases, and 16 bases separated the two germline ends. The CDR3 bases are TGTGCCAGCAGCCCTCAACCCCGTGACTCCCAGTACTTC. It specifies CASSPQPRDSQYF.

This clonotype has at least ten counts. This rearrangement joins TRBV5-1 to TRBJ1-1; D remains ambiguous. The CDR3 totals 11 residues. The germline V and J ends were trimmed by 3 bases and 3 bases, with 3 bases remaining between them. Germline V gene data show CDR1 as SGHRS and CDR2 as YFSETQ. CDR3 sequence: CASSSHTEAFF. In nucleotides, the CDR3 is TGCGCCAGCAGCTCACACACTGAAGCTTTCTTT.

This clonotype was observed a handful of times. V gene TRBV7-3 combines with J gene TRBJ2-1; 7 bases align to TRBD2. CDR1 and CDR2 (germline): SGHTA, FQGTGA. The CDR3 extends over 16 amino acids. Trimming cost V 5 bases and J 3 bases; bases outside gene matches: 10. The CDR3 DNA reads TGTGCCAGCAGCCCTATTAGCGGGTTAGGCTACAATGAGCAGTTCTTC. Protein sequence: CASSPISGLGYNEQFF.

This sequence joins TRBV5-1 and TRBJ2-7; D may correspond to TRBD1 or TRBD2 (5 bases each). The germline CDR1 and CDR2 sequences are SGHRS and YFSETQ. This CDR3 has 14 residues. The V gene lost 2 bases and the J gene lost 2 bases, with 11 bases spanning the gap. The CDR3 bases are TGCGCCAGCAGCTTCCGGGACGGAGCCTACGAGCAGTACTTC. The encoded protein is CASSFRDGAYEQYF. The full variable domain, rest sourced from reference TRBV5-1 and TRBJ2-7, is KAGVTQTPRYLIKTRGQQVTLSCSPISGHRSVSWYQQTPGQGLQFLFEYFSETQRNKGNFPGRFSGRQFSNSRSEMNVSTLELGDSALYLCASSFRDGAYEQYFGPGTRLTVT.